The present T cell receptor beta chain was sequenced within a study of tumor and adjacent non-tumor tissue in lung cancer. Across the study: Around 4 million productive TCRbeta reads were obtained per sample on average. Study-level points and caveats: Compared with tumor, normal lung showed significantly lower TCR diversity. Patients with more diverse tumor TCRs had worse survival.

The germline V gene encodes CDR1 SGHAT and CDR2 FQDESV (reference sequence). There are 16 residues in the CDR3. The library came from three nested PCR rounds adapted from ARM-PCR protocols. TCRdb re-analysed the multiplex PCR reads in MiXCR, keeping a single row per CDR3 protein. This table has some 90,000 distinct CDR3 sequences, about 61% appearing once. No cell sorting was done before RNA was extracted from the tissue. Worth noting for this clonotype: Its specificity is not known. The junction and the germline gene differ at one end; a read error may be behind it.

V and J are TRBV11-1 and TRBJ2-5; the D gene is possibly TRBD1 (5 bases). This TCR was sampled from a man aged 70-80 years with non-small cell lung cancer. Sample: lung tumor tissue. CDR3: CASSLVGAGAQEAQYF. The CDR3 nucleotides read TGTGCCAGCAGCTTAGTCGGAGCTGGGGCTCAAGAGGCCCAGTACTTC. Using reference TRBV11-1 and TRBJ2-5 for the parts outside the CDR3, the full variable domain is EAEVAQSPRYKITEKSQAVAFWCDPISGHATLYWYRQILGQGPELLVQFQDESVVDDSQLPKDRFSAERLKGVDSTLKIQPAELGDSAMYLCASSLVGAGAQEAQYFGPGTRLLVL.